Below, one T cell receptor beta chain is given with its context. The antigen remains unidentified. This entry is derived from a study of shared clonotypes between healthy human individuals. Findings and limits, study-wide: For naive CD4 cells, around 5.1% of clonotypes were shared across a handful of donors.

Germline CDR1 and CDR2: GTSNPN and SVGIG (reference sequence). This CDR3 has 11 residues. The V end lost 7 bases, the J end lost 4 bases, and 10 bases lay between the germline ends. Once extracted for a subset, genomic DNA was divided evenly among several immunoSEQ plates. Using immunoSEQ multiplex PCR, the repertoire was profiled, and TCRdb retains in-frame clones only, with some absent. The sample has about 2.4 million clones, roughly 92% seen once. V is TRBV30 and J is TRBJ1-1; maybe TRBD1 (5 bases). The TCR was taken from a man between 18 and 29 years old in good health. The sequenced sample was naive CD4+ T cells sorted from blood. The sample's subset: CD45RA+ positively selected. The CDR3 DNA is TGTGCCTACCAGGGAGCCACTGAAGCTTTCTTT. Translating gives CAYQGATEAFF.